The present T cell receptor beta chain was sequenced within a study of graft-versus-host responses after intestinal transplantation. Across the whole study: After anti-thymocyte globulin induction, recipients took tacrolimus and steroids for 2 to 3 years.

Study-level results: The authors found GvH clones in recipient marrow, some appearing first in ileum or blood.

Using immunoSEQ multiplex PCR, the repertoire was profiled, and TCRdb retains in-frame clones only, with some absent. The sample lists more than 95,000 clones; around 90% were seen once. This clone was observed a single time. What it binds is unknown. The specimen was unstimulated CD4+ T cells sorted from spleen or lymph node cells, collected before intestinal transplant. The receptor's source is a human donor who received an intestinal transplant.

In DNA, the CDR3 is TGTGCCAGCAGCGCACAGGGAAGGGTTTCACCCCTCCACTTT. This gives the protein CASSAQGRVSPLHF. The rearrangement links TRBV9 to TRBJ1-6; maybe TRBD1 (6 bases). The germline CDR1 and CDR2 sequences are SGDLS and YYNGEE. The CDR3 is 14 residues long. Trimming pared 3 bases from V and 9 bases from J, leaving 13 bases between.